The clone carrying this TCR beta chain was observed at least ten times. This sample is part of a study of T cells after yellow fever vaccination. In the study overall: Cell sorting separated EM, EMRA, CM and Tscm memory subsets by CD3, CD45RA, CCR7 and CD95. Fractions with few cells were prepared using SMART-Seq v4 Ultra Low Input. General study results and limits: Post-booster repertoires again held most primary-vaccination clones (about 96% CD4, roughly 90% CD8). Contamination of FACS-sorted repertoires by abundant clonotypes from the bulk population could occur.

TCRdb ran MiXCR on the 5' RACE reads and lists one entry per CDR3 protein. The data show 9,500 to 15,000 distinct CDR3 sequences, 5.8% seen once. The CDR3 covers 14 residues. V gave up 1 base and J gave up 4 bases, with 10 bases separating them. The germline gives CDR1 LNHDA, CDR2 SQIVND (reference sequence). Sequencing used PBMCs, either bulk or a sorted T-cell subset (CD4+, CD8+, memory, or dextramer-sorted; not recorded which), obtained on the day of the yellow fever booster vaccination. V gene TRBV19 combines with J gene TRBJ1-1; D is undetermined. The clonotype originates from a man aged 30 to 45 who received the YFV17D yellow fever vaccine. CDR3 coding DNA: TGTGCCAGTAGTATAGGGGGATCGGTCACTGAAGCTTTCTTT. Protein product: CASSIGGSVTEAFF.